These 5 T cell receptor beta chains share one sample of origin, sequenced in a study of blood T cells in healthy people across ages (dated by TCRdb to the mid-2010s). Receptor amplification or capture employed 5' RACE. Instrument on record: Illumina HiSeq 2500. A second PCR of about 6 to 11 cycles was run with a J-beta primer mix and a sample-barcoded 5' primer. Using fastp trimming at Q25 and MiXCR clonotype assembly, TCRdb reanalyzed the public sequencing data and kept in-frame beta chains. Identical CDR3 protein sequences are pooled into one entry, listed with their most common genes and DNA. In all, the sample holds about 1.5 million distinct CDR3 sequences, and about 42% of those were seen once. The ten most abundant clones make up 4% of the sample. The material sequenced was blood. All receptors come from a woman aged 18-29 years in good health.

This clonotype showed up just once. The CDR3 region is CASSLYNPGPGGNQPQHF. As DNA, the CDR3 is TGTGCCAGCAGCTTATACAACCCAGGGCCAGGAGGCAATCAGCCCCAGCATTTT. This chain connects TRBV7-2 to TRBJ1-5; D may be TRBD1 (5 bases). V was cut by 2 bases and J by 2 bases, with 19 bases left in between. This CDR3 is 18 amino acids long. The germline CDR1 and CDR2 sequences are SGHTA and FQGNSA.

This chain joins TRBV9 and TRBJ2-3, with TRBD2 matching over 14 bases. This CDR3 region has 17 residues. Germline CDR1 SGDLS, CDR2 YYNGEE. Losses at the gene ends were 6 bases for V and 6 bases for J; bases not matched to a gene: 12. CDR3 loop: CASKPKTSGGACDTQYF. CDR3 nucleotides: TGTGCCAGCAAGCCTAAGACTAGCGGGGGGGCGTGTGATACGCAGTATTTT.

This rearrangement joins TRBV7-9 to TRBJ1-5; a weak D match, TRBD1 (5 bases). CDR1 and CDR2 (germline): SEHNR, FQNEAQ (reference sequence). This CDR3 is 16 amino acids long. Trimming left V 5 bases short and J 0 bases short, with 14 bases between. CDR3 DNA: TGTGCCAGCAGCCATTGGGACGGGTATAGCAATCAGCCCCAGCATTTT. Amino acids: CASSHWDGYSNQPQHF.

About this clonotype: At one end, the junction sequence differs from germline, possibly due to a read error. The chain recombines TRBV27 with TRBJ2-1; perhaps TRBD1 as D (5 bases). The CDR3 spans 15 residues. Germline CDR1 MNHEY, CDR2 SMNVEV (reference sequence). CDR3 DNA: TGTGCCTGCAGTTTCGGCAGGGCATCCTACAATGAGCAGTTCTTC. Translated, it gives CACSFGRASYNEQFF.

This clonotype was recorded only once. The chain has TRBV12-5 and TRBJ2-3; 9 positions match TRBD2. This CDR3 contains 16 residues. In germline, CDR1 is LGHNT, CDR2 FRNRAP. The V segment lost 0 bases and the J segment 1 base; nucleotides outside the gene matches: 2. In DNA form, the CDR3 reads TGTGCTAGTGGTTTGGTAGCGGGGGGCGGCACAGATACGCAGTATTTT. This sequence encodes CASGLVAGGGTDTQYF.